This T cell receptor (beta chain) was obtained from a study of T cells in localized non-small cell lung cancer. Germline values: CDR1 SGDLS, CDR2 YYNGEE. Trimming stripped 5 bases from V and 1 base from J, with 12 bases between. CDR3 length: 14 amino acids. The study, taken as a whole, reports: Across samples, adjacent lung featured a median roughly 62 of the top 100 tumor clones.

Concerning this clone: Its specificity is unknown.

Data came from immunoSEQ multiplex PCR; TCRdb stores just in-frame clones and leaves some out. The data show about 2,200 clones, with around 25% seen just once and about 7.8% held by the top ten. The clonotype was recovered from a woman aged 35 to 70 with stage III squamous cell lung carcinoma. V gene TRBV9 combines with J gene TRBJ1-1; D remains ambiguous. The sequenced sample was lung tumor tissue, obtained before any cancer treatment. CDR3 protein: CASSVRHQNTEAFF. The CDR3 DNA reads as TGTGCCAGCAGTGTTAGACACCAGAACACTGAAGCTTTCTTT.